These 20 T cell receptor beta chains originate from one sample sequenced in a study of blood T cell repertoires in COVID-19. Sequenced by immunoSEQ multiplex PCR; TCRdb stores in-frame clones only, minus some. The sample carries approximately 18,000 clones, about three quarters recorded once. Sequencing was done on a sample of peripheral blood. All receptors come from a man aged 60 to 69 with acute or convalescent COVID-19.

The V and J genes are TRBV7-8 and TRBJ1-3; 9 bases match TRBD1. CDR1 and CDR2 from the germline V gene are SGHVS and FQNEAQ. Trimming took 5 bases from V and 7 from J; bases not matched to a gene: 6. The CDR3 runs 14 residues. Here the CDR3 reads CASSAGTGRNTIYF. The CDR3 DNA is TGTGCCAGCAGCGCCGGGACAGGGCGGAACACCATATATTTT. Variable domain in full (rest from reference TRBV7-8 and TRBJ1-3): GAGVSQSPRYKVAKRGQDVALRCDPISGHVSLFWYQQALGQGPEFLTYFQNEAQLDKSGLPSDRFFAERPEGSVSTLKIQRTQQEDSAVYLCASSAGTGRNTIYFGEGSWLTVV.

The chain carries TRBV15 and TRBJ1-2; D perhaps matches TRBD1 (5 bases). The V gene lost 0 bases and the J gene lost 6 bases, with 11 bases spanning the gap. The CDR3 runs to 14 residues. Germline assignment: CDR1 LNHNV and CDR2 YYDKDF (reference sequence). As DNA, the CDR3 is TGTGCCACCAGCAGAGACAGGGCATGGGATGGCTACACCTTC. Translating gives CATSRDRAWDGYTF.

This clone was recorded a few times. This chain links TRBV18 with TRBJ1-5; 10 bases are a match to TRBD1. CDR1 KGHSH and CDR2 LQKENI come from the germline V gene. This CDR3 is built from 15 residues. The V segment lost 3 bases and the J segment 7 bases; nucleotides outside the gene matches: 6. The CDR3 DNA sequence: TGTGCCAGCTCACCGGGACAGGGGATGAAGCAGCCCCAGCATTTT. Amino acids: CASSPGQGMKQPQHF.

The chain has TRBV13 and TRBJ1-2; D is uncertain. CDR1 and CDR2 from the germline V gene are PRHDT and FYEKMQ (reference sequence). The ends were cut back, 4 bases at V and 3 bases at J, with 12 bases in the middle. The CDR3 is 14 residues long. In DNA, the CDR3 is TGTGCCAGCAGCTCCTCGGGTGGCGACTATGGCTACACCTTC. This gives the protein CASSSSGGDYGYTF.

This sequence joins TRBV30 and TRBJ2-2; 8 bases map to TRBD1. This CDR3 contains 14 residues. Germline loops: CDR1 GTSNPN, CDR2 SVGIG (reference sequence). V lost 6 bases to trimming and J lost 1 base; unmatched junction nucleotides: 4. CDR3 sequence (DNA): TGTGCCTGTCGGGGACAGGAGAACACCGGGGAGCTGTTTTTT. Translated: CACRGQENTGELFF.

V gene TRBV5-6 combines with J gene TRBJ2-1; D might be TRBD1 (5 bases). Germline CDR1 SGHDT, CDR2 YYEEEE. The CDR3 runs 16 residues. V was clipped by 4 bases and J by 5 bases, with 19 bases between them. CDR3 residues: CASSPLIRGRHNEQFF. The CDR3, as DNA: TGTGCCAGCAGCCCCCTGATTAGGGGCCGACACAATGAGCAGTTCTTC.

The J gene is TRBJ1-1, the V gene TRBV9, with 7 bases fitting TRBD1. CDR3 length equals 13 residues. Germline V gives CDR1 SGDLS, CDR2 YYNGEE. The junction had 2 bases not matched to a gene; V was cut back by 5 bases and J by 1 base. CDR3 in amino acids: CASSQGGNTEAFF. For the CDR3, the DNA is TGTGCCAGCAGTCAGGGGGGGAACACTGAAGCTTTCTTT.

DNA for the CDR3: TGCGCCAGCAGCCGGCAGGGCGGAGATACGCAGTATTTT. It encodes CASSRQGGDTQYF. This sequence joins TRBV4-1 and TRBJ2-3; D perhaps matches TRBD1 (5 bases). The CDR3 consists of 13 residues. The germline CDR1 and CDR2 sequences are MGHRA and YSYEKL. V lost 4 bases, J lost 5 bases, and 10 bases lay in between.

This chain connects TRBV7-9 to TRBJ2-7; 11 bases align to TRBD2. The J segment lost 3 bases and the V segment lost 4 bases, leaving 5 bases of the junction unmatched. This CDR3 contains 15 residues. The germline V gene encodes CDR1 SEHNR and CDR2 FQNEAQ (reference sequence). The CDR3 reads CASSSTSGANYEQYF. In DNA form, the CDR3 reads TGTGCCAGCAGCTCGACTAGCGGGGCAAACTACGAGCAGTACTTC.

The rearrangement links TRBV5-1 to TRBJ2-1, with 12 bases aligning to TRBD2. Germline CDR1 is SGHRS and CDR2 is YFSETQ. With 2 bases clipped from V and 5 bases from J, the junction kept 11 bases outside the gene matches. The length of the CDR3 is 18 residues. The CDR3: CASSFLPASGGVDNEQFF. The CDR3, as DNA: TGCGCCAGCAGCTTCCTTCCCGCTAGCGGGGGGGTCGACAATGAGCAGTTCTTC.

The V gene is TRBV4-1, the J gene TRBJ2-1; D remains unclear. The CDR3 totals 13 residues. V shed 0 bases and J shed 7 bases, with 7 bases lying between them. Looked up from germline, CDR1 is MGHRA and CDR2 is YSYEKL. The CDR3 region has the DNA TGCGCCAGCAGCCAAGAGCTATTTAATGAGCAGTTCTTC. This codes for CASSQELFNEQFF.

The rearrangement uses TRBV28 and TRBJ1-2; 9 positions agree with TRBD1. J lost 3 bases, V lost 4 bases, and 6 bases had no gene match. Germline assignment: CDR1 MDHEN and CDR2 SYDVKM. The CDR3 loop spans 15 amino acids. The CDR3 spells CASSSRDRDHYGYTF. The CDR3 DNA is TGTGCCAGCAGTTCCCGGGACAGGGATCACTATGGCTACACCTTC.

This clone was observed a single time. The chain joins TRBV5-1 to TRBJ2-7; 7 nucleotides align to TRBD1. V was pared by 2 bases and J by 2 bases, with 7 bases of the junction left unmatched. CDR1 and CDR2 from the germline V gene are SGHRS and YFSETQ. The CDR3 totals 15 residues. The CDR3 here is CASSFRDSVTYEQYF. CDR3 DNA: TGCGCCAGCAGCTTTAGGGACAGCGTTACCTACGAGCAGTACTTC. The full variable domain, with the rest looked up from reference TRBV5-1 and TRBJ2-7, is KAGVTQTPRYLIKTRGQQVTLSCSPISGHRSVSWYQQTPGQGLQFLFEYFSETQRNKGNFPGRFSGRQFSNSRSEMNVSTLELGDSALYLCASSFRDSVTYEQYFGPGTRLTVT.

This sequence joins TRBV29-1 and TRBJ2-2, with D uncertain. The CDR3 runs to 12 residues. V dropped 5 bases and J dropped 4 bases, with 8 bases sitting between them. In germline, CDR1 is SQVTM, CDR2 ANQGSEA. This chain's CDR3 is CSVLGVTGELFF. CDR3 DNA sequence: TGCAGCGTTCTAGGAGTCACCGGGGAGCTGTTTTTT.

The rearrangement links TRBV9 to TRBJ2-1; tentative D call: TRBD2 (6 bases). Trimming left V 0 bases short and J 8 bases short, with 15 bases between. Germline CDR1 and CDR2: SGDLS and YYNGEE. The CDR3 runs to 15 residues. The DNA for the CDR3 is TGTGCCAGCAGCGTAGTCTTGACCGGGGGAGATGAGCAGTTCTTC. Amino acids: CASSVVLTGGDEQFF.

V is TRBV28 and J is TRBJ1-4, with a tentative D call TRBD1 (5 bases). V lost 5 bases to trimming and J lost 6 bases, with 19 bases between them. The length of the CDR3 is 16 residues. Germline CDR1 reads MDHEN; CDR2 reads SYDVKM. Here the CDR3 reads CASSLHGGTADEKLFF. The CDR3 nucleotides are TGTGCCAGCAGTCTACACGGGGGGACGGCCGATGAAAAACTGTTTTTT.

The rearrangement links TRBV25-1 to TRBJ1-5, with 11 positions matching TRBD1. The CDR3 has 18 residues. In germline, CDR1 is MGHDK, CDR2 SYGVNS. The V segment lost 4 bases and the J segment 1 base; nucleotides outside the gene matches: 9. CDR3 bases: TGTGCCAGCAGTGCGGACAGGGGGCCCGATGGCAGCAATCAGCCCCAGCATTTT. It translates to CASSADRGPDGSNQPQHF. The entire variable domain, with the rest obtained from reference TRBV25-1 and TRBJ1-5, is as follows: EADIYQTPRYLVIGTGKKITLECSQTMGHDKMYWYQQDPGMELHLIHYSYGVNSTEKGDLSSESTVSRIRTEHFPLTLESARPSHTSQYLCASSADRGPDGSNQPQHFGDGTRLSIL.

J is TRBJ1-3 and V is TRBV4-2, with D possibly matching TRBD1 (5 bases). CDR1 and CDR2 (germline): LGHNA, YNFKEQ. The ends were cut back, 4 bases at V and 2 bases at J, with 9 bases in the middle. There are 14 residues in the CDR3. CDR3 DNA sequence: TGTGCCAGCAGCCTCTTGACAGCTGGAAACACCATATATTTT. Encoded protein: CASSLLTAGNTIYF.

V gene TRBV20-1 combines with J gene TRBJ1-2; the D is unclear. The CDR3 consists of 11 residues. Germline CDR1 is DFQATT and CDR2 is SNEGSKA (reference sequence). V lost 0 bases, J lost 4 bases, and 3 bases lay in between. In DNA form, the CDR3 reads TGCAGTGCTAGAGACAGCTATGGCTACACCTTC. Its translation: CSARDSYGYTF.

This chain uses TRBV24-1 with TRBJ1-5; a weak D match, TRBD1 (5 bases). Trimming took 4 bases from V and 2 from J, leaving 11 bases between them. CDR3 length equals 15 residues. Germline CDR1 reads KGHDR; CDR2 reads SFDVKD. CDR3 sequence: CATSDPGGGNQPQHF. Written as DNA, the CDR3 is TGTGCCACCAGTGACCCGGGGGGTGGCAATCAGCCCCAGCATTTT.